These 2 T cell receptor beta chains originate from one sample sequenced in a study of blood T cell repertoires in COVID-19. The method was immunoSEQ multiplex PCR; TCRdb's version includes in-frame clones alone and lacks a portion of them. The sample has 150,000 to 200,000 clones; 70% to 90% are singletons. The specimen sequenced was peripheral blood. These receptors were collected from a man aged 45-60 years with active or convalescent COVID-19.

This chain joins TRBV7-9 and TRBJ1-3; 7 nucleotides agree with TRBD1. The CDR3 has 15 amino acids. V lost 7 bases and J lost 1; bases outside the gene matches: 7. Per the germline V gene, CDR1 is SEHNR and CDR2 is FQNEAQ (reference sequence). DNA of the CDR3: TGTGCCAGCAAGCCCCAGGGGGAATCTGGAAACACCATATATTTT. This sequence encodes CASKPQGESGNTIYF.

The gene calls are TRBV7-2 and TRBJ2-1, with TRBD2 matching over 7 bases. CDR3 length: 13 residues. Germline-derived CDR1 and CDR2 are SGHTA and FQGNSA. Germline trimming cut 3 bases from V and 7 bases from J; bases unmatched to any gene: 3. The CDR3 sequence is CASSFEAGNEQFF. The CDR3 DNA follows: TGTGCCAGCAGCTTTGAAGCGGGGAATGAGCAGTTCTTC.